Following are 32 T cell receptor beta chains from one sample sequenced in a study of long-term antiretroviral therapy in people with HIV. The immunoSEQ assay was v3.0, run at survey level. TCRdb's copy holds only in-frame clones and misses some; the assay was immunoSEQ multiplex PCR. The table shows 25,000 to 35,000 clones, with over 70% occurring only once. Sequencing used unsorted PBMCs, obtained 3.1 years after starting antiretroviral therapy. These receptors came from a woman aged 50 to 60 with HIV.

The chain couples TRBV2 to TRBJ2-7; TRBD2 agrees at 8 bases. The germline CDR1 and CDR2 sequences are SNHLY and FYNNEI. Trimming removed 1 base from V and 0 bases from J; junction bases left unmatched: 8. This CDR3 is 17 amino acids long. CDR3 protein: CASSEEMAGGNSYEQYF. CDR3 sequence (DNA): TGTGCCAGCAGTGAAGAAATGGCGGGGGGTAACTCCTACGAGCAGTACTTC.

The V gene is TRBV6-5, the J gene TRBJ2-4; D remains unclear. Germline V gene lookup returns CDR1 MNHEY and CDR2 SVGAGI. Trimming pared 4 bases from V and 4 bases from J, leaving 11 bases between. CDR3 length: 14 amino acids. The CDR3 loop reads CASSSSHRKNIQYF. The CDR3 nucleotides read TGTGCCAGCAGTTCATCGCACAGAAAAAACATTCAGTACTTC.

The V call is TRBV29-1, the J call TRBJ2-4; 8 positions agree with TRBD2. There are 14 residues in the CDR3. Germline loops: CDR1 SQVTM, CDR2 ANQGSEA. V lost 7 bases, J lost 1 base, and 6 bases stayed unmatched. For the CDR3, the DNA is TGCAGCGCGGCGACTAGCGATGCCAAAAACATTCAGTACTTC. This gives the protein CSAATSDAKNIQYF.

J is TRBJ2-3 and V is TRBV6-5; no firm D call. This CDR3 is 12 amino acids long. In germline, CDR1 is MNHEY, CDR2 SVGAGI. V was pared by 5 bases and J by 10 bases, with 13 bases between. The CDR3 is CASSTTAKAQYF. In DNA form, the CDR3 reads TGTGCCAGCAGTACGACTGCTAAGGCGCAGTATTTT.

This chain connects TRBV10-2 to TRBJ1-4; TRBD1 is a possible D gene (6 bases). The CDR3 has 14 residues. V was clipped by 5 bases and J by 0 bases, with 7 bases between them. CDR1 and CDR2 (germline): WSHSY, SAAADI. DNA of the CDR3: TGCGCCAGCAGTCGGACAGCAACTAATGAAAAACTGTTTTTT. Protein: CASSRTATNEKLFF.

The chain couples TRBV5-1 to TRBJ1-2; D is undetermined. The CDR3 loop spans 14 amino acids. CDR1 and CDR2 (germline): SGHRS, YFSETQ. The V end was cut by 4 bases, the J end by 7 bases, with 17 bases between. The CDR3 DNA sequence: TGCGCCAGCAGCAGCGGGGAAGTCCGGGGTGGCTACACCTTC. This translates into CASSSGEVRGGYTF.

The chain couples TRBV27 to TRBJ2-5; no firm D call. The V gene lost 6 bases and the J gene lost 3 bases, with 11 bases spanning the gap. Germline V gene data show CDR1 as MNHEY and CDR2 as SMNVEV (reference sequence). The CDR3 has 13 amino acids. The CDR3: CASSPYSEETQYF. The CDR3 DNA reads TGTGCCAGCAGCCCGTACTCCGAAGAGACCCAGTACTTC.

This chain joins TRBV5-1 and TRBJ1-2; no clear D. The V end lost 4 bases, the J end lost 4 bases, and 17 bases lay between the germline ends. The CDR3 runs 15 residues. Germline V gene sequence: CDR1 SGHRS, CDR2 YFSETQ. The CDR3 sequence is CASSLIRGMSYGYTF. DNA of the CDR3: TGCGCCAGCAGCCTTATACGCGGGATGAGCTATGGCTACACCTTC.

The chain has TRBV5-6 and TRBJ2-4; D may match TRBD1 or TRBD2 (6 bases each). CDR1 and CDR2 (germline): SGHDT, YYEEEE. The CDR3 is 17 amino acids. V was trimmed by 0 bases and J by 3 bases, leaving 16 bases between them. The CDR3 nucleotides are TGTGCCAGCAGCTTGGAAGGGGGGCTTGCGGTCAAAAACATTCAGTACTTC. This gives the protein CASSLEGGLAVKNIQYF.

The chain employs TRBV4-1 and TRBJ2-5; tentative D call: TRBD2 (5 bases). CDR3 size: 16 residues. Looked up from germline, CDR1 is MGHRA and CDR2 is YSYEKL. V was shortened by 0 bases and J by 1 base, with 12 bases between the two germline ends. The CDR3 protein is CASSQDNGAVQETQYF. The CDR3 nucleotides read TGCGCCAGCAGCCAAGATAACGGAGCGGTCCAAGAGACCCAGTACTTC.

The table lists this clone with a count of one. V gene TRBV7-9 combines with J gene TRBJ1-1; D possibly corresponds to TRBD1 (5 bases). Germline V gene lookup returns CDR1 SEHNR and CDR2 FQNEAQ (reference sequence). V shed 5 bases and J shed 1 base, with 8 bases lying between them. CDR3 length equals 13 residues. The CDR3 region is CASSTGANTEAFF. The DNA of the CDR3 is TGTGCCAGCAGCACCGGGGCGAACACTGAAGCTTTCTTT.

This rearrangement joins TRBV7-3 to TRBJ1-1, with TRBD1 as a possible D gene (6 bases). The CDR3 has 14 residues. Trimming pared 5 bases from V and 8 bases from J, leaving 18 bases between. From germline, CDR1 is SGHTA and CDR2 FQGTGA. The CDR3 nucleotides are TGTGCCAGCAGCCAAAACGGACAGTTTACCGAAGCTTTCTTT. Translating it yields CASSQNGQFTEAFF. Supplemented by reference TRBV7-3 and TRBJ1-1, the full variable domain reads GAGVSQTPSNKVTEKGKYVELRCDPISGHTALYWYRQSLGQGPEFLIYFQGTGAADDSGLPNDRFFAVRPEGSVSTLKIQRTERGDSAVYLCASSQNGQFTEAFFGQGTRLTVV.

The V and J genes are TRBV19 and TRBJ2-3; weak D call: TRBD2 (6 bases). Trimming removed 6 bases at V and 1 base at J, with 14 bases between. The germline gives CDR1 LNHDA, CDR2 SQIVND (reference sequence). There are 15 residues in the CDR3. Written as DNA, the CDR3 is TGTGCCAGTAGCTTCGGGAGTTTCGGCACAGATACGCAGTATTTT. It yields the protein CASSFGSFGTDTQYF. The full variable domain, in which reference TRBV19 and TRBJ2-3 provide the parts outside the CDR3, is DGGITQSPKYLFRKEGQNVTLSCEQNLNHDAMYWYRQDPGQGLRLIYYSQIVNDFQKGDIAEGYSVSREKKESFPLTVTSAQKNPTAFYLCASSFGSFGTDTQYFGPGTRLTVL.

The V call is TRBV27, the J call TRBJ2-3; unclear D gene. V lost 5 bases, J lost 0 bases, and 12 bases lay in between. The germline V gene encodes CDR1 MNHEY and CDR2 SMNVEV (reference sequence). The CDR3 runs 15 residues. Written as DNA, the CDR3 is TGTGCCAGCAGTCGTACAGAAATCAGCACAGATACGCAGTATTTT. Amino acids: CASSRTEISTDTQYF.

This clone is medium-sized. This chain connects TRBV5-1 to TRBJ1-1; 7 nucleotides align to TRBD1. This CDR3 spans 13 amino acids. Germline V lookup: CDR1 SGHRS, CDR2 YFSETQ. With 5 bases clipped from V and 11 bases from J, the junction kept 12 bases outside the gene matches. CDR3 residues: CASSLSPGTDAFF. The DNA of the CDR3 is TGCGCCAGCAGTCTCTCTCCCGGGACAGACGCTTTCTTT.

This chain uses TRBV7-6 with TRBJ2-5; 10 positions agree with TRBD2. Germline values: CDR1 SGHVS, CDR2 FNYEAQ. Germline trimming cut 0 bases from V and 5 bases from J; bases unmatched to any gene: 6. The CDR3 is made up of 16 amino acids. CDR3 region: CASSLARASGGETQYF. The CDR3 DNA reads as TGTGCCAGCAGCTTAGCGCGGGCTAGCGGGGGCGAGACCCAGTACTTC.

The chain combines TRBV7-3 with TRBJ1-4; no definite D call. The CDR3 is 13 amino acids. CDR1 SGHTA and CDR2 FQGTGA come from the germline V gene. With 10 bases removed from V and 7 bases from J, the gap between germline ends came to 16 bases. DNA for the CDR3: TGTGCCACAAAGCAAGGGATGGGTGAAAAACTGTTTTTT. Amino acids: CATKQGMGEKLFF.

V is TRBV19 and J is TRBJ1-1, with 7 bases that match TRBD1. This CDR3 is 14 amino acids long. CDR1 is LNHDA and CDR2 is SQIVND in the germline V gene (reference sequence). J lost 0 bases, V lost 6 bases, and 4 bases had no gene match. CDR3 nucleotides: TGTGCCAGTAGCTTGACAGGGTTGAACACTGAAGCTTTCTTT. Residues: CASSLTGLNTEAFF.

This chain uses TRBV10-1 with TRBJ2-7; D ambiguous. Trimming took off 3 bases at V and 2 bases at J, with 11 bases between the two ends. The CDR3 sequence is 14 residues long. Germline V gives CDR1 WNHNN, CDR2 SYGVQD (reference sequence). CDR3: CASSERVAPYEQYF. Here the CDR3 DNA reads TGCGCCAGCAGTGAACGGGTAGCCCCCTACGAGCAGTACTTC.

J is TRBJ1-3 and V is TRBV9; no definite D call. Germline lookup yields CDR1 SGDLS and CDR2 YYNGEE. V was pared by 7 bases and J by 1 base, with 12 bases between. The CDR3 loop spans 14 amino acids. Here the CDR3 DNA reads TGTGCCAGCGGAAGGCAGATTTCTGGAAACACCATATATTTT. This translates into CASGRQISGNTIYF. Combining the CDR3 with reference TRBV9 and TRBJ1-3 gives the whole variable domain DSGVTQTPKHLITATGQRVTLRCSPRSGDLSVYWYQQSLDQGLQFLIQYYNGEERAKGNILERFSAQQFPDLHSELNLSSLELGDSALYFCASGRQISGNTIYFGEGSWLTVV.

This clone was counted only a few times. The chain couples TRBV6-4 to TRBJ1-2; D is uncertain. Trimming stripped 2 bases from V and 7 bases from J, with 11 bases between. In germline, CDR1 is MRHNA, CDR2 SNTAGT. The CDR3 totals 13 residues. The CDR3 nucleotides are TGTGCCAGCAGTGACCCAGAGGGCAGTGGCTACACCTTC. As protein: CASSDPEGSGYTF.

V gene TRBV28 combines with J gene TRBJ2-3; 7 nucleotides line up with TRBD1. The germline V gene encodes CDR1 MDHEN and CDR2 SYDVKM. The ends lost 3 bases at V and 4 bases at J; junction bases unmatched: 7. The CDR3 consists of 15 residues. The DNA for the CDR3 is TGTGCCAGCAGTTTTAGGCGCCAGGGGGCAGATACGCAGTATTTT. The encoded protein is CASSFRRQGADTQYF. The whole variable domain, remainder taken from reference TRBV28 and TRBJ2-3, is DVKVTQSSRYLVKRTGEKVFLECVQDMDHENMFWYRQDPGLGLRLIYFSYDVKMKEKGDIPEGYSVSREKKERFSLILESASTNQTSMYLCASSFRRQGADTQYFGPGTRLTVL.

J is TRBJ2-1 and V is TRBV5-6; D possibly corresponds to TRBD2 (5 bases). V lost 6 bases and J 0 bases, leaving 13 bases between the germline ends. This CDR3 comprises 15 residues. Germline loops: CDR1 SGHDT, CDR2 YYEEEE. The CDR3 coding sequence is TGTGCCAGCATCCCCCGGGGTCACTCCTACAATGAGCAGTTCTTC. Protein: CASIPRGHSYNEQFF.

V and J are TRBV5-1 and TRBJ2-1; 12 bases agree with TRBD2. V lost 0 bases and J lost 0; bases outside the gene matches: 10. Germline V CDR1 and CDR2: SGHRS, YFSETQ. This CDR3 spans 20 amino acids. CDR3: CASSLGPTSGGPGSYNEQFF. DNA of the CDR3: TGCGCCAGCAGCTTGGGCCCGACTAGCGGGGGCCCAGGCTCCTACAATGAGCAGTTCTTC.

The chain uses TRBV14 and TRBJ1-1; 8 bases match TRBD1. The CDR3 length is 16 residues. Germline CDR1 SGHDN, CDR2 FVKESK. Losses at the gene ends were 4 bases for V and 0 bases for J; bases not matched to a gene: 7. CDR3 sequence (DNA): TGTGCCAGCAGCCCCAGGGGGCGCATCCTGAACACTGAAGCTTTCTTT. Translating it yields CASSPRGRILNTEAFF.

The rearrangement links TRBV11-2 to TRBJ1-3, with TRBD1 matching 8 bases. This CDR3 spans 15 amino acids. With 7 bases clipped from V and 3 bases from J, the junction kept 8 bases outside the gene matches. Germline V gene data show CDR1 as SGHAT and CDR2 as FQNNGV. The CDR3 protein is CASTETGEIGNTIYF. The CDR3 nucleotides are TGTGCCAGCACCGAGACAGGGGAAATTGGAAACACCATATATTTT.

CDR3 sequence (DNA): TGTGCCAGCGGGACAGGGAACGAGCAGTACTTC. Its protein is CASGTGNEQYF. This chain joins TRBV10-3 and TRBJ2-7, with 9 bases fitting TRBD1. V lost 10 bases to trimming and J lost 5 bases; unmatched junction nucleotides: 3. Germline V CDR1 and CDR2: ENHRY, SYGVKD. The length of the CDR3 is 11 residues.

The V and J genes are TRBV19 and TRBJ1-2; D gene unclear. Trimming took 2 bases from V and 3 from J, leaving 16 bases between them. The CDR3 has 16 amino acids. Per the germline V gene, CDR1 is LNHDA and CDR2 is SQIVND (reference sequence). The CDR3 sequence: CASSISGGIGHYGYTF. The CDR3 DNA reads TGTGCCAGTAGTATATCGGGCGGGATTGGGCACTATGGCTACACCTTC.

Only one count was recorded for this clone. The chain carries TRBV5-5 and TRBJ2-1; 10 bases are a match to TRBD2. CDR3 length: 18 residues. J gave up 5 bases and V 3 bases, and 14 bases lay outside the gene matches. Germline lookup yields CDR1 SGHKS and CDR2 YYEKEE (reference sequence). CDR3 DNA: TGTGCCAGCAGCTCTCTAGCGGGGGCCCGAACAGGCCACAATGAGCAGTTCTTC. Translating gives CASSSLAGARTGHNEQFF.

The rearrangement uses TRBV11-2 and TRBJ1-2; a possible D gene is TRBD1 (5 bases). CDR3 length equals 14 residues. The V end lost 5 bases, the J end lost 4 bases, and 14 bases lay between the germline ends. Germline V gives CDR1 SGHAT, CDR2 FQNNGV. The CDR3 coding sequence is TGTGCCAGCAGCCCGCAGACAGAGAGCTATGGCTACACCTTC. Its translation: CASSPQTESYGYTF.

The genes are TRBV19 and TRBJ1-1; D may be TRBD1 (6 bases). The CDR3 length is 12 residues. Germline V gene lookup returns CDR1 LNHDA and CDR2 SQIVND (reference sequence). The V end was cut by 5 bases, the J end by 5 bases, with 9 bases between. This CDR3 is CASSFQGTEAFF. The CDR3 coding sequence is TGTGCCAGTAGTTTTCAGGGGACTGAAGCTTTCTTT. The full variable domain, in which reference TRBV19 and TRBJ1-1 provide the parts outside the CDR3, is DGGITQSPKYLFRKEGQNVTLSCEQNLNHDAMYWYRQDPGQGLRLIYYSQIVNDFQKGDIAEGYSVSREKKESFPLTVTSAQKNPTAFYLCASSFQGTEAFFGQGTRLTVV.

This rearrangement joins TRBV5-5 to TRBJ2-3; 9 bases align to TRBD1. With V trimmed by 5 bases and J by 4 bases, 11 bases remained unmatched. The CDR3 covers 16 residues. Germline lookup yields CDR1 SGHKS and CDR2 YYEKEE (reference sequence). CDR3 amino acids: CASRLPGQGTADTQYF. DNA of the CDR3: TGTGCCAGCAGACTCCCGGGACAGGGTACGGCAGATACGCAGTATTTT. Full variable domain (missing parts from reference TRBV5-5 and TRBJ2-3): DAGVTQSPTHLIKTRGQQVTLRCSPISGHKSVSWYQQVLGQGPQFIFQYYEKEERGRGNFPDRFSARQFPNYSSELNVNALLLGDSALYLCASRLPGQGTADTQYFGPGTRLTVL.